This T cell receptor beta chain was identified in a study of T cell repertoires in cytomegalovirus infection. Whole-study context: Indications came from public TCR beta signatures; they pointed to CMV infection and to a matching HLA type.

Study-level findings and limits: CMV carriers with the relevant HLA were identified by cumulative public TCR beta family frequency. Across the ex vivo response, the dominant clonotypes were HLA-C-restricted CMV-specific TCR beta clonotypes.

TCRdb reprocessed the reads with MiXCR, giving one entry per CDR3 protein. Counted here are roughly 200,000 distinct CDR3 sequences, around 35% occurring once; the ten biggest clones make up approximately 60%. V gave up 2 bases and J gave up 2 bases, with 18 bases separating them. CDR1 and CDR2 (germline): SGHVS, FNYEAQ. The CDR3 is 17 amino acids. This clonotype was seen a handful of times. Its antigen is unidentified. This clonotype originated in a human donor in good health (CMV status not recorded). Some clones in this sample may be carry-over from other donors' samples. The sample here was CD8+ T cells from cultured PBMCs, taken from culture after CMV antigen stimulation. The rearrangement joins TRBV7-6 to TRBJ2-5; a possible D gene is TRBD2 (6 bases). The CDR3 region is CASSLISASGFQETQYF. DNA of the CDR3: TGTGCCAGCAGCTTAATTTCAGCGAGCGGGTTTCAAGAGACCCAGTACTTC.